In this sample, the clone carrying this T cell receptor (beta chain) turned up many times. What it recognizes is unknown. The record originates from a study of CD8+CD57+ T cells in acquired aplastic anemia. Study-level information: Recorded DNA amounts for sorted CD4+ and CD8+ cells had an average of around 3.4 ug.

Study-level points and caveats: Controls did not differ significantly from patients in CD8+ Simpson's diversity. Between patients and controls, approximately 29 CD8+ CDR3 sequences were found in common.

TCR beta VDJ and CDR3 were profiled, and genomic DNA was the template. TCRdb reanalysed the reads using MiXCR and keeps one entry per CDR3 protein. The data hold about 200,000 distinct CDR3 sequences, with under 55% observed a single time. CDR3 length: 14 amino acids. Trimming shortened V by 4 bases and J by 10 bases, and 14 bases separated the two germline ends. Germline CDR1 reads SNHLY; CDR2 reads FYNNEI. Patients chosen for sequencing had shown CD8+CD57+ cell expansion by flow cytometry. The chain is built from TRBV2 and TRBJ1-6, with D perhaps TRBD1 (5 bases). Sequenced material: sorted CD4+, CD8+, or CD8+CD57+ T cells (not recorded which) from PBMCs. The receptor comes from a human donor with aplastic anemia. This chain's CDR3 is CASSGGGGVSPLHF. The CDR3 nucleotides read TGTGCCAGCAGTGGCGGGGGAGGGGTCTCACCCCTCCACTTT.